Listed below are T cell receptor beta chains from one sample, sequenced in a study of blood T cell repertoires in COVID-19. Assay: immunoSEQ multiplex PCR; the TCRdb copy retains only in-frame clones and omits some. The repertoire holds some 300,000 clones, about nine tenths seen once, with roughly 6.9% in the top ten. The sample taken for sequencing was peripheral blood. The receptors shown here come from a woman in her 30s who had recovered from COVID-19. Both conserved end residues are part of each CDR3. D genes are given only for firm matches. Part of the rows lack a size; the others show once, few, many or a class for expanded clones.

V: TRBV7-9
D: TRBD2
J: TRBJ2-7
size: NA
DNA: TGTGCCAGCAGCTTAGCGCTTGGCGGGGGGAGCTACGAGCAGTACTTC
CDR3: CASSLALGGGSYEQYF

V: TRBV7-6
D: NA
J: TRBJ2-2
size: NA
DNA: TGTGCCAGCAGCCCCCTTCAGTACAGGGCGAGCACCGGGGAGCTGTTTTTT
CDR3: CASSPLQYRASTGELFF

V: TRBV15
D: TRBD1
J: TRBJ1-1
size: NA
DNA: TGTGCCACCAGCAGTGGGGGGACAGTGGCTTTCTTT
CDR3: CATSSGGTVAFF

V: TRBV14
D: TRBD2
J: TRBJ2-7
size: NA
DNA: TGTGCCAGCAGCCAAGACCGGGGAGCGGGGGAGCAGTACTTC
CDR3: CASSQDRGAGEQYF

V: TRBV19
D: NA
J: TRBJ1-5
size: NA
DNA: TGTGCCAGTAGTATCCGGGGTTCAAATCAGCCCCAGCATTTT
CDR3: CASSIRGSNQPQHF

V: TRBV7-9
D: TRBD1
J: TRBJ2-7
size: NA
DNA: TGTGCCAGCAGCGCCCCGGGACAGCCTTACGAGCAGTACTTC
CDR3: CASSAPGQPYEQYF

V: TRBV23-1
D: NA
J: TRBJ2-5
size: NA
DNA: TGCGCCAGCAGTCAATCGAGGAGCTGGGCCCAGTACTTC
CDR3: CASSQSRSWAQYF

V: TRBV7-2
D: NA
J: TRBJ2-7
size: few
DNA: TGTGCCAGCAGCATAGACAGGTCGGGGGCCTACGAGCAGTACTTC
CDR3: CASSIDRSGAYEQYF

V: TRBV24-1
D: NA
J: TRBJ2-1
size: once
DNA: TGTGCCACCAGTGATTTGGGGACTGCGAACTCCTACAATGAGCAGTTCTTC
CDR3: CATSDLGTANSYNEQFF

V: TRBV2
D: NA
J: TRBJ2-5
size: NA
DNA: TGTGCCAGCAGACTTGGGAGGGAGACCCAGTACTTC
CDR3: CASRLGRETQYF

V: TRBV6-5
D: NA
J: TRBJ2-7
size: NA
DNA: TGTGCCAGCAGTACCCCGGGGGCCTACGAGCAGTACTTC
CDR3: CASSTPGAYEQYF

V: TRBV5-4
D: TRBD1
J: TRBJ2-5
size: NA
DNA: TGTGCCAGTACGACAGGGGCCGGGGAGACCCAGTACTTC
CDR3: CASTTGAGETQYF

V: TRBV6-1
D: NA
J: TRBJ1-5
size: NA
DNA: TGTGCCAGCAGTGAAGGGGGAAGGGTCCAGAGGGTTTTTATTCAGCCCCAGCATTTT
CDR3: CASSEGGRVQRVFIQPQHF

V: TRBV6-5
D: NA
J: TRBJ1-4
size: once
DNA: TGTGCCAGCACGGAAACAGGTGAAAAACTGTTTTTT
CDR3: CASTETGEKLFF

V: TRBV25-1
D: NA
J: TRBJ1-1
size: NA
DNA: TGTGCCAGCAGTGTGACTTCGGCGGCTGAAGCTTTCTTT
CDR3: CASSVTSAAEAFF

V: TRBV2
D: NA
J: TRBJ2-5
size: NA
DNA: TGTGCCAGCAGTGTCGAGGGAGAGACCCAGTACTTC
CDR3: CASSVEGETQYF

V: TRBV7-2
D: TRBD1
J: TRBJ1-2
size: NA
DNA: TGTGCCAGCAGCTTAGGGGACAGGGACGGCTACACCTTC
CDR3: CASSLGDRDGYTF

V: TRBV6-6
D: NA
J: TRBJ2-7
size: NA
DNA: TGTGCCAACCCGGTGGGCAGGGTGAGGTACGAGCAGTACTTC
CDR3: CANPVGRVRYEQYF

V: TRBV5-1
D: NA
J: TRBJ2-7
size: NA
DNA: TGCGCCAGCAGCTACAGCTCCTACGAGCAGTACTTC
CDR3: CASSYSSYEQYF

V: TRBV30
D: NA
J: TRBJ1-2
size: NA
DNA: TGTGCCTGGAGTGGAACCGGGAGACTTGTTAACTATGGCTACACCTTC
CDR3: CAWSGTGRLVNYGYTF

V: TRBV18
D: TRBD1
J: TRBJ1-1
size: NA
DNA: TGTGCCAGCTCACCACAGGCAGGGGGCGCGGGCACTGAAGCTTTCTTT
CDR3: CASSPQAGGAGTEAFF

V: TRBV25-1
D: TRBD1
J: TRBJ2-5
size: NA
DNA: TGTGCCAGCAGTGAATTAGGGACAGGTCGCCAAGAGACCCAGTACTTC
CDR3: CASSELGTGRQETQYF

V: TRBV27
D: NA
J: TRBJ2-2
size: once
DNA: TGTGCCAGCAGTTTCGGGATGCCGTACGGGGAGCTGTTTTTT
CDR3: CASSFGMPYGELFF

V: TRBV28
D: TRBD1
J: TRBJ1-5
size: NA
DNA: TGTGCCAGCAGTTTGATGCAGGGGGAGTATCAGCCCCAGCATTTT
CDR3: CASSLMQGEYQPQHF

V: TRBV19
D: NA
J: TRBJ1-5
size: NA
DNA: TGTGCCAGTAGTCCCCGGTGGGGCGTATATGATCAGCCCCAGCATTTT
CDR3: CASSPRWGVYDQPQHF

V: TRBV9
D: NA
J: TRBJ1-2
size: NA
DNA: TGTGCCAGCAGGGGGGCCGGAGGATCTAACTATGGCTACACCTTC
CDR3: CASRGAGGSNYGYTF

V: TRBV11-3
D: NA
J: TRBJ2-2
size: NA
DNA: TGTGCCAGCAGCCCCCGTAGCACCGGGGAGCTGTTTTTT
CDR3: CASSPRSTGELFF

V: TRBV7-9
D: NA
J: TRBJ1-6
size: NA
DNA: TGTGCCAGCAGCTCTGGGACACGAGGACCCGAGTCATATAATTCACCCCTCCACTTT
CDR3: CASSSGTRGPESYNSPLHF

V: TRBV28
D: NA
J: TRBJ2-3
size: once
DNA: TGTGCCAGCAGTTTCCTAGCGACCTTCACAGATACGCAGTATTTT
CDR3: CASSFLATFTDTQYF

V: TRBV27
D: NA
J: TRBJ2-7
size: NA
DNA: TGTGCCAGCAGCCTAGGGGGACGGGCCTCCTACGAGCAGTACTTC
CDR3: CASSLGGRASYEQYF

V: TRBV7-3
D: NA
J: TRBJ1-2
size: NA
DNA: TGTGCCAGCAGCTTAAACACGTACTATGGCTACACCTTC
CDR3: CASSLNTYYGYTF

V: TRBV14
D: NA
J: TRBJ1-3
size: NA
DNA: TGTGCCAGCAGCCAAGGGGCGGGAAACACCATATATTTT
CDR3: CASSQGAGNTIYF

V: TRBV2
D: TRBD1
J: TRBJ1-6
size: NA
DNA: TGTGCCAGCAGTGATTCGTACAGGGGGAATTCACCCCTCCACTTT
CDR3: CASSDSYRGNSPLHF

V: TRBV2
D: NA
J: TRBJ1-4
size: NA
DNA: TGTGCCAGCAGTGAATCAGAAAAACTGTTTTTT
CDR3: CASSESEKLFF

V: TRBV5-4
D: NA
J: TRBJ1-2
size: few
DNA: TGTGCCAGCAGCTTGGGGCAGTCTTCTAACTATGGCTACACCTTC
CDR3: CASSLGQSSNYGYTF

V: TRBV3-1/TRBV3-2
D: NA
J: TRBJ1-1
size: NA
DNA: TGTGCCAGCAGCCAAGTTTACGAACACCCGAACGCTGAAGCTTTCTTT
CDR3: CASSQVYEHPNAEAFF

V: TRBV4-2
D: TRBD2
J: TRBJ2-3
size: NA
DNA: TGTGCCAGCAGCCCTCTTGGCGGGGGGTCCACAGATACGCAGTATTTT
CDR3: CASSPLGGGSTDTQYF

V: TRBV15
D: NA
J: TRBJ2-5
size: NA
DNA: TGTGCCACCAGCGGGTGGGGGCAGACGGAGACCCAGTACTTC
CDR3: CATSGWGQTETQYF

V: TRBV7-8
D: NA
J: TRBJ1-3
size: NA
DNA: TGTGCCAGCAGCTTGCTTTTTGGGGCCCAACACTCTGGAAACACCATATATTTT
CDR3: CASSLLFGAQHSGNTIYF

V: TRBV28
D: NA
J: TRBJ1-5
size: NA
DNA: TGTGCCAGCAGTGCGGATCAGCCCCAGCATTTT
CDR3: CASSADQPQHF

V: TRBV18
D: TRBD1
J: TRBJ2-5
size: NA
DNA: TGTGCCAGCTCACCAGTCCCAGGGGGCGGCGAGACCCAGTACTTC
CDR3: CASSPVPGGGETQYF

V: TRBV29-1
D: TRBD1
J: TRBJ2-2
size: NA
DNA: TGCAGCGTGGGACAGACGAACACCGGGGAGCTGTTTTTT
CDR3: CSVGQTNTGELFF